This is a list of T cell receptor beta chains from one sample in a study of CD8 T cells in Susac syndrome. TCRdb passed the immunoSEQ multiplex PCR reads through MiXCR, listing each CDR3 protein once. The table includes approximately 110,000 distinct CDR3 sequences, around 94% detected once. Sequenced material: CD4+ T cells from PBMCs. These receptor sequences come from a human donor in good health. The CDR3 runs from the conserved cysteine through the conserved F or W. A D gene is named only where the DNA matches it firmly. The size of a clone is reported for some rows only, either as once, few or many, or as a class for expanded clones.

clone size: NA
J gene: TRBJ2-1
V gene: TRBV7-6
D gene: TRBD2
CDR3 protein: CASSLRTSATFYNEQFF
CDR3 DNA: TGTGCCAGCAGCTTACGGACTAGCGCGACATTCTACAATGAGCAGTTCTTC

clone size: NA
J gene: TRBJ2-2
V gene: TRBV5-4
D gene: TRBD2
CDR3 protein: CASSLGLAGGGGELFF
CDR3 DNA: TGTGCCAGCAGCTTGGGACTAGCGGGAGGTGGCGGGGAGCTGTTTTTT

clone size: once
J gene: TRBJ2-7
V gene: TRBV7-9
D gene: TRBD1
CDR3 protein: CASSDPPGQGVGEQYF
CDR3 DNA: TGTGCCAGCAGCGATCCGCCCGGACAGGGGGTTGGCGAGCAGTACTTC

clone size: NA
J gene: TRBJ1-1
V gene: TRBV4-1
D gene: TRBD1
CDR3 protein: CASSLEDRGAEAFF
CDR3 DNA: TGCGCCAGCAGCCTCGAAGACAGGGGGGCTGAAGCTTTCTTT

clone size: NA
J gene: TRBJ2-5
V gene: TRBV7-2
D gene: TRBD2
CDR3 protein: CASSLAYSPGTSGRGETQYF
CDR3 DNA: TGTGCCAGCAGCTTAGCCTATTCTCCCGGGACTAGCGGGAGGGGGGAGACCCAGTACTTC

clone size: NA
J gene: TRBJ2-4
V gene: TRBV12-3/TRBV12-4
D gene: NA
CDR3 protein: CASTMLDQNIQYF
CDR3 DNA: TGTGCCAGCACCATGTTGGACCAAAACATTCAGTACTTC

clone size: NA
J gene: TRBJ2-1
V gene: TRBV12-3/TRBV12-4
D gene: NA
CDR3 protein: CASSLGVWNEQFF
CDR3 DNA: TGTGCCAGCAGTTTAGGGGTTTGGAATGAGCAGTTCTTC

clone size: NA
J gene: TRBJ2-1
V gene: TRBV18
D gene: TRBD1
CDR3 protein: CASSLRQGANEQFF
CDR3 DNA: TGTGCCAGCTCACTGAGACAGGGGGCAAATGAGCAGTTCTTC

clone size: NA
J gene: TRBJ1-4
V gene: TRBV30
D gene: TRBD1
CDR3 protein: CAWRADREKGEKLFF
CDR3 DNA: TGTGCCTGGAGAGCCGACAGGGAGAAGGGAGAAAAACTGTTTTTT

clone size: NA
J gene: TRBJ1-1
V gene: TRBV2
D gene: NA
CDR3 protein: CASSAERGGRTEAFF
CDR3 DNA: TGTGCCAGCAGTGCGGAGAGGGGGGGAAGGACTGAAGCTTTCTTT

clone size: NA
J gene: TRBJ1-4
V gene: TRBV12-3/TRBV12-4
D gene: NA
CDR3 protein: CASSLEGTNEKLFF
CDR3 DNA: TGTGCCAGCAGTTTGGAAGGAACTAATGAAAAACTGTTTTTT

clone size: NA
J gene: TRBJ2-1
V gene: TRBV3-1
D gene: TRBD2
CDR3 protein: CASSRGDNEQFF
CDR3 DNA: TGTGCCAGCAGTCGGGGGGACAATGAGCAGTTCTTC

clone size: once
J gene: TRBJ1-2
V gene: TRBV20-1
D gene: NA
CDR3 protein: CSSTIGPIPDGYTF
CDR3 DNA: TGCAGTTCGACCATCGGACCAATCCCCGATGGCTACACCTTC

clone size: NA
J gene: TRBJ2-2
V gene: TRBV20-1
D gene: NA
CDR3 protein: CSASYEGGYTGELFF
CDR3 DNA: TGCAGTGCTAGTTATGAGGGGGGATACACCGGGGAGCTGTTTTTT

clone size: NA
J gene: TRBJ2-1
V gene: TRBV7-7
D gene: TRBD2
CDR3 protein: CASSFGAGDYNEQFF
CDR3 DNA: TGTGCCAGCAGCTTCGGGGCGGGGGACTACAATGAGCAGTTCTTC

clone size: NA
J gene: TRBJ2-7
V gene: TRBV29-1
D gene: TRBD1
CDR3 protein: CSVGQGVGYEQYF
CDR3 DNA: TGCAGCGTCGGACAGGGGGTCGGCTACGAGCAGTACTTC

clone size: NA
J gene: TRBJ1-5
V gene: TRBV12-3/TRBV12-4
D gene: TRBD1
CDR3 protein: CASSYGQGSNQPQHF
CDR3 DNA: TGTGCCAGCAGTTACGGACAGGGGAGCAATCAGCCCCAGCATTTT

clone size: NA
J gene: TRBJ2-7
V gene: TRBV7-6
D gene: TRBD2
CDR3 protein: CASSFGLAPSYEQYF
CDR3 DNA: TGTGCCAGCAGCTTTGGACTAGCCCCCTCCTACGAGCAGTACTTC

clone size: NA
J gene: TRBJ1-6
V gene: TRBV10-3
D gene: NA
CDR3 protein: CAISDGRSSPLHF
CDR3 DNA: TGTGCCATCAGTGATGGAAGGAGTTCACCCCTCCACTTT

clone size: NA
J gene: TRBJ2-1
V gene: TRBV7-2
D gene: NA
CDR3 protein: CASSMGLARNEQFF
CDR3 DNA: TGTGCCAGCAGCATGGGACTCGCGCGCAATGAGCAGTTCTTC

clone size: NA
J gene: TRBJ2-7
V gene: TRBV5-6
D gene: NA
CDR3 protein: CASSVTGTGPYEQYF
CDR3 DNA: TGTGCCAGCAGCGTCACCGGGACGGGGCCCTACGAGCAGTACTTC

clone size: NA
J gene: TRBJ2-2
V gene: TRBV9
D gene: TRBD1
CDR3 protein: CASSVVGTGPTGELFF
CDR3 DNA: TGTGCCAGCAGCGTAGTAGGGACAGGGCCCACCGGGGAGCTGTTTTTT

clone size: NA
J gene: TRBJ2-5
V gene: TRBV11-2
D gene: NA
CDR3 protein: CASSLLIRAGGQTQYF
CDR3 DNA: TGTGCCAGCAGCTTATTGATACGGGCCGGCGGGCAGACCCAGTACTTC

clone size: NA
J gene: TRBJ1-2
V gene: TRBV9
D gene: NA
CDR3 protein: CASSVADLGASYGYTF
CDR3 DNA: TGTGCCAGCAGCGTAGCCGATTTGGGGGCGAGCTATGGCTACACCTTC

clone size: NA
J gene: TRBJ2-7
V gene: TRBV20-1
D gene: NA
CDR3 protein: CSARRSADSYEQYF
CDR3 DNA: TGCAGTGCTAGGCGATCTGCAGACTCCTACGAGCAGTACTTC